The 10 T cell receptor beta chains in this list originate from one sample, sequenced in a study of T cells in Graves' hyperthyroidism and ophthalmopathy. The CDR3 regions of TCR beta were amplified from RNA transcripts. The study used the HTBI primer set for a first-round RT-PCR of the TCR CDR3. TCRdb re-analysed the multiplex PCR reads in MiXCR, keeping a single row per CDR3 protein. The sample carries hundreds of thousands of distinct CDR3 sequences, roughly a sixth recorded once. Sequencing was carried out using blood. These receptors were collected from a woman aged 45-65 years with Graves' hyperthyroidism that later progressed to Graves' ophthalmopathy.

This clonotype was seen only a few times. The CDR3 protein is CASTGGVGEQFF. The DNA of the CDR3 is TGTGCCAGCACCGGGGGAGTAGGTGAGCAGTTCTTC. The genes are TRBV5-5 and TRBJ2-1, with TRBD2 as a possible D gene (6 bases). The CDR3 has 12 amino acids. Per the germline V gene, CDR1 is SGHKS and CDR2 is YYEKEE (reference sequence). V was cut by 6 bases and J by 9 bases, with 13 bases left in between.

There are a few counts of this clonotype. The CDR3 DNA follows: TGCAGTGCCTCCGGGGGGGCTGATCAGCCCCAGCATTTT. It encodes CSASGGADQPQHF. The rearrangement joins TRBV20-1 to TRBJ1-5, with a possible D match to TRBD1 (6 bases). Germline CDR1 reads DFQATT; CDR2 reads SNEGSKA (reference sequence). V was trimmed by 6 bases and J by 5 bases, leaving 14 bases between them. This CDR3 is 13 amino acids long.

This chain connects TRBV9 to TRBJ2-1, with 13 positions matching TRBD2. In germline, CDR1 is SGDLS, CDR2 YYNGEE. The CDR3 has 16 residues. Trimming took 4 bases from V and 9 from J; bases not matched to a gene: 10. CDR3 sequence (DNA): TGTGCCAGCAGCTCTACAACTAGCGGGGGGGCCGTTGAGCAGTTCTTC. It specifies CASSSTTSGGAVEQFF.

This clonotype was picked up many times. V and J are TRBV29-1 and TRBJ1-1, with a possible D match to TRBD1 (6 bases). The germline V and J ends were trimmed by 6 bases and 4 bases, with 18 bases remaining between them. The CDR3 consists of 14 residues. Germline values: CDR1 SQVTM, CDR2 ANQGSEA. CDR3: CSVGIQGSITEAFF. In nucleotides, the CDR3 is TGCAGCGTCGGCATACAGGGTTCCATCACTGAAGCTTTCTTT.

The chain couples TRBV3-1 to TRBJ1-3; unclear D gene. Germline lookup yields CDR1 LGHDT and CDR2 YNNKEL (reference sequence). The V gene lost 4 bases and the J gene lost 0 bases, with 16 bases spanning the gap. The CDR3 is made up of 17 amino acids. Here the CDR3 reads CASSPWTRATSGNTIYF. As DNA, the CDR3 is TGTGCCAGCAGCCCCTGGACGAGGGCAACCTCTGGAAACACCATATATTTT.

This clonotype showed up many times. The V gene is TRBV7-9, the J gene TRBJ1-1, with D possibly TRBD1 on 5 matching bases. There are 16 residues in the CDR3. Germline V gene lookup returns CDR1 SEHNR and CDR2 FQNEAQ (reference sequence). Trimming shortened V by 5 bases and J by 1 base, and 17 bases separated the two germline ends. CDR3 loop: CASSQLQGGRNTEAFF. The CDR3 DNA is TGTGCCAGCAGCCAACTCCAGGGCGGACGGAACACTGAAGCTTTCTTT.

This clonotype was seen repeatedly, ten times or more. The gene calls are TRBV2 and TRBJ2-2, with 7 bases fitting TRBD2. The ends lost 6 bases at V and 5 bases at J; junction bases unmatched: 9. The CDR3 extends over 15 amino acids. In germline, CDR1 is SNHLY, CDR2 FYNNEI. The CDR3 DNA reads TGTGCCAGCAGGTCCCGGGACTACATAACCGGGGAGCTGTTTTTT. This codes for CASRSRDYITGELFF.

This clonotype was counted between two and nine times. This chain links TRBV12-3 or TRBV12-4 with TRBJ2-2; D possibly corresponds to TRBD2 (6 bases). V was shortened by 6 bases and J by 4 bases, with 12 bases between the two germline ends. This CDR3 is 14 amino acids long. DNA of the CDR3: TGTGCCAGCAGAACCGGGACTGTCACCGGGGAGCTGTTTTTT. Residues: CASRTGTVTGELFF.

This clonotype came up many times. The CDR3 DNA is TGTGCCAGCAGCCCTCCCAATCGGGCGGGGGGACCCTACGAGCAGTACTTC. Translating it yields CASSPPNRAGGPYEQYF. V and J are TRBV9 and TRBJ2-7, with TRBD2 matching 8 bases. The CDR3 has 17 amino acids. CDR1 is SGDLS, CDR2 YYNGEE, per germline. Unmatched junction bases numbered 14, after V lost 4 bases and J lost 2 bases.

Ten or more counts support this clonotype. The rearrangement joins TRBV15 to TRBJ1-5; D is perhaps TRBD1 (5 bases). V lost 0 bases, J lost 0 bases, and 12 bases lay in between. The CDR3 consists of 17 residues. Germline values: CDR1 LNHNV, CDR2 YYDKDF (reference sequence). The CDR3 bases are TGTGCCACCAGCAGAGAAAGACAGACCGCTAGCAATCAGCCCCAGCATTTT. It encodes CATSRERQTASNQPQHF.